The following is a T cell receptor (beta chain) sequence with its context. This sample is drawn from a study of radiation and T cells in renal cell carcinoma. Time point given: baseline pretreatment blood. As to treatment: 15 Gy SBRT to primary tumor, nephrectomy 4 weeks later. The germline V gene encodes CDR1 MDHEN and CDR2 SYDVKM. V was cut by 3 bases and J by 15 bases, with 18 bases left in between. This CDR3 is 13 amino acids long. The data were produced by immunoSEQ multiplex PCR, yet TCRdb's version contains in-frame clones alone and is incomplete. The sample lists roughly 100,000 clones, approximately 86% occurring once.

The chain carries TRBV28 and TRBJ2-1, with D perhaps TRBD2 (5 bases). The TCR sequence derives from a man aged 45-65 years with renal cell carcinoma. The specimen comprised blood, sampled from a patient whose treatment included radiotherapy and nephrectomy. The CDR3 region has the DNA TGTGCCAGCAGTTTGTCACTGGCTAGCATAGCGTTCTTC. It translates to CASSLSLASIAFF.